This TCR beta chain was recorded in a study of blood T cell repertoires in COVID-19. This clone was detected only a few times. How the authors handled the data: Amplifying reference gene primers gave estimates of nucleated cell counts. Here immunoSEQ multiplex PCR was the method, and the copy in TCRdb shows in-frame clones only, minus some. The V and J calls and clone size are taken from that table; D and trimming were inferred from the DNA. There are approximately 490,000 clones in the sample; roughly nine tenths occur only once, and roughly 8% lies in the top ten. Participants' own reports of clinical history determined their cohort assignment. Sequenced sample: PBMCs or T cells enriched from blood (not recorded which). The sequence came from a woman aged 55-70 years who had recovered from COVID-19.

CDR3 amino acids: CASSPTAGTGSQPQHF. The CDR3 DNA follows: TGTGCCAGCAGTCCCACCGCGGGGACAGGGAGTCAGCCCCAGCATTTT. This chain uses TRBV6-2 or TRBV6-3 with TRBJ1-5; 9 bases match TRBD1. Germline CDR1 MNHEY, CDR2 SVGEGT. Unmatched junction bases numbered 11, after V lost 5 bases and J lost 6 bases. The CDR3 is made up of 16 amino acids.